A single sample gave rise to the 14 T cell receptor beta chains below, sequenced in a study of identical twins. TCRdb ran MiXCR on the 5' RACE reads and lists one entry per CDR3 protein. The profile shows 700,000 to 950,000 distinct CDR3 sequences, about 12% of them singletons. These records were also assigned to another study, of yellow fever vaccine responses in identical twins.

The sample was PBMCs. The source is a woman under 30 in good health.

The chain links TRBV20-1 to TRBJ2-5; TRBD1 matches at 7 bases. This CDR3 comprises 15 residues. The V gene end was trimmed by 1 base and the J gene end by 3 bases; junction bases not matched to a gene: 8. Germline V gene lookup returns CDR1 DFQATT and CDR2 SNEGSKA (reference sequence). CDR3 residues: CSARGPGQLKETQYF. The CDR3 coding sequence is TGCAGTGCTAGAGGTCCGGGACAGCTTAAAGAGACCCAGTACTTC.

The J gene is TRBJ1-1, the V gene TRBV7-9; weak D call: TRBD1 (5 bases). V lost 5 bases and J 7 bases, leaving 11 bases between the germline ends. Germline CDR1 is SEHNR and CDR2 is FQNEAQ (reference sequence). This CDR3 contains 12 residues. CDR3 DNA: TGTGCCAGCAGCCCCAATAGGGGTGAAGCTTTCTTT. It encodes CASSPNRGEAFF.

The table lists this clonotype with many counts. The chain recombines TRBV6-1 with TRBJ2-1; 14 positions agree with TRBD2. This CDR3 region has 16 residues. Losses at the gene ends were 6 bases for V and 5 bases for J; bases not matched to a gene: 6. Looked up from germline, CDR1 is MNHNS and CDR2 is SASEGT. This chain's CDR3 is CASSRLAGGPHNEQFF. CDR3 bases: TGTGCCAGCAGCCGACTAGCGGGAGGGCCCCACAATGAGCAGTTCTTC.

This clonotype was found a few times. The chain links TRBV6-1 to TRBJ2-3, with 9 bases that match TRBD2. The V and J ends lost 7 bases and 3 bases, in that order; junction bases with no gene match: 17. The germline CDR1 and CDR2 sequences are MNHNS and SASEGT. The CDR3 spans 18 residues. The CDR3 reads CASKEGRGGILWTDTQYF. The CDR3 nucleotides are TGTGCCAGCAAGGAAGGGCGGGGGGGGATCCTCTGGACAGATACGCAGTATTTT.

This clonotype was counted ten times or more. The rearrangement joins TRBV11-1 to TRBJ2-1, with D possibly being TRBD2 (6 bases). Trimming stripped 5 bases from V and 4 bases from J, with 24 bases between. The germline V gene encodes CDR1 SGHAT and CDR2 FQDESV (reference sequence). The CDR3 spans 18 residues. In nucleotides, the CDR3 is TGTGCCAGCAGCAAACGCATCACTAGCTATCAAGATTACAATGAGCAGTTCTTC. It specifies CASSKRITSYQDYNEQFF. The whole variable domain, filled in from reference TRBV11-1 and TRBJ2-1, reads EAEVAQSPRYKITEKSQAVAFWCDPISGHATLYWYRQILGQGPELLVQFQDESVVDDSQLPKDRFSAERLKGVDSTLKIQPAELGDSAMYLCASSKRITSYQDYNEQFFGPGTRLTVL.

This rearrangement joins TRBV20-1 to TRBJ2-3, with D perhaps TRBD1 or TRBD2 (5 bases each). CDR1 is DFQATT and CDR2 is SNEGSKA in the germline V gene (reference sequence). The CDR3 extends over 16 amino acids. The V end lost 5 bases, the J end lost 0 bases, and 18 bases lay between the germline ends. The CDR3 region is CSAPSLSGASTDTQYF. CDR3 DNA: TGCAGTGCTCCCTCCCTCTCCGGGGCAAGCACAGATACGCAGTATTTT.

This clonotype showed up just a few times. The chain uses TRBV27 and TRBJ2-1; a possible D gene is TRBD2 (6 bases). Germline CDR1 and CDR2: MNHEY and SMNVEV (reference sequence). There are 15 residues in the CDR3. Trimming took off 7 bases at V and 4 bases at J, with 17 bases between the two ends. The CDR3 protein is CASTPGLGLYNEQFF. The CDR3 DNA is TGTGCCAGCACCCCCGGACTGGGACTGTACAATGAGCAGTTCTTC.

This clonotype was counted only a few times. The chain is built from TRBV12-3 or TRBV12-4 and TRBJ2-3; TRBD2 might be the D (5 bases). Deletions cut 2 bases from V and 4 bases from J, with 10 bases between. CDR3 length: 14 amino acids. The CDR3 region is CASSLRGYADTQYF. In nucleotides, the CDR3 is TGTGCCAGCAGTTTAAGAGGGTATGCAGATACGCAGTATTTT.

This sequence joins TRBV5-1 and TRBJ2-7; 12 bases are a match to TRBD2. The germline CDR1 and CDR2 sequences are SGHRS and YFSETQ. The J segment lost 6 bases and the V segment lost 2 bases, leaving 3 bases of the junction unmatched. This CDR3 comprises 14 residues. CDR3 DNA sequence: TGCGCCAGCAGCTTAGGACTAGCGGGAAGCGAGCAGTACTTC. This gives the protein CASSLGLAGSEQYF. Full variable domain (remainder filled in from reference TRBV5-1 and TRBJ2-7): KAGVTQTPRYLIKTRGQQVTLSCSPISGHRSVSWYQQTPGQGLQFLFEYFSETQRNKGNFPGRFSGRQFSNSRSEMNVSTLELGDSALYLCASSLGLAGSEQYFGPGTRLTVT.

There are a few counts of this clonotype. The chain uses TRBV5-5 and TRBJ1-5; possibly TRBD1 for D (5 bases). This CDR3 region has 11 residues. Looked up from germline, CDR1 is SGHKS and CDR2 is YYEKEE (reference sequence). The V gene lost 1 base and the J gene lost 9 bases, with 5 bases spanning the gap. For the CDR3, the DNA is TGTGCCAGCAGCTTGAGGGGGCCCCAGCATTTT. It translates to CASSLRGPQHF.

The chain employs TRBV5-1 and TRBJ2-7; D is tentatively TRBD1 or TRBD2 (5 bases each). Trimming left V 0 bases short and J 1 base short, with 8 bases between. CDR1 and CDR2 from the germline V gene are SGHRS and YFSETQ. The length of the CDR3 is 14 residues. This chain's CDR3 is CASSLVEGSYEQYF. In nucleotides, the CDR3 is TGCGCCAGCAGCTTGGTCGAGGGGTCCTACGAGCAGTACTTC.

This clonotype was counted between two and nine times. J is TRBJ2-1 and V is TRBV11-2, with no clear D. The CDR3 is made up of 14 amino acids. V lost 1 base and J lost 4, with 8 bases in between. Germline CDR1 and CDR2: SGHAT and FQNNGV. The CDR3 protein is CASSLVRVYNEQFF. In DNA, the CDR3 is TGTGCCAGCAGCTTAGTCCGGGTGTACAATGAGCAGTTCTTC.

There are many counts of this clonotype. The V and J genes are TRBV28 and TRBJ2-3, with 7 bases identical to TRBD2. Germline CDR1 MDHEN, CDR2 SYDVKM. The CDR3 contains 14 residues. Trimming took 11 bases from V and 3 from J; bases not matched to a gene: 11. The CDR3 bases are TGTGCCTCCCTTGGGGCGGGAGAGACAGATACGCAGTATTTT. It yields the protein CASLGAGETDTQYF.

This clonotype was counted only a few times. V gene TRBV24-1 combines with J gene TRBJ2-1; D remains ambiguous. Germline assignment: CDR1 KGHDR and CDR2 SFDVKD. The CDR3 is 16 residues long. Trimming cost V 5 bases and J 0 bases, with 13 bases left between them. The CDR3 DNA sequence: TGTGCCACCAGTGGATCGGCCCCGGGCTCCTACAATGAGCAGTTCTTC. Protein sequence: CATSGSAPGSYNEQFF.